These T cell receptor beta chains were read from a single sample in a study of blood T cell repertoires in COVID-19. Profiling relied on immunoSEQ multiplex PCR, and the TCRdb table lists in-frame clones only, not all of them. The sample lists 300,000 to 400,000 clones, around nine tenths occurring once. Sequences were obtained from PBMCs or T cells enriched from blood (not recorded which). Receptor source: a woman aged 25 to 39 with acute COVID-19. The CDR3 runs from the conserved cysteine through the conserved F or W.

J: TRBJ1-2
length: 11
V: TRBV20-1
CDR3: CSARWQRDYTF

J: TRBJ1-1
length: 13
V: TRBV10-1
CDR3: CASSDPGHPEAFF

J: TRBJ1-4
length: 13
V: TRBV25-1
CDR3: CASRGQGFEKLFF

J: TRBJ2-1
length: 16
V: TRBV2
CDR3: CASSEAAGGPYNEQFF

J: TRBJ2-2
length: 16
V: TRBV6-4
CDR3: CASSDYLAADTGELFF

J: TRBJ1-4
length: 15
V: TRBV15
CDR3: CATSRGALQGEKLFF

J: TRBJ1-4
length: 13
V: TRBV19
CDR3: CASKIGQAEKLFF

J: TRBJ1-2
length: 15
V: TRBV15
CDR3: CATSREQGIDYGYTF

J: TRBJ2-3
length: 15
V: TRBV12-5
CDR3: CASGWRDSYTDTQYF

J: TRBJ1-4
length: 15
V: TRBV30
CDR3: CAWRGQGGGNEKLFF

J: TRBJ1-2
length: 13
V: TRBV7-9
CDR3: CASSRQGVTGYTF

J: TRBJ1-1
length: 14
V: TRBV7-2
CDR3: CASSLEGADTEAFF

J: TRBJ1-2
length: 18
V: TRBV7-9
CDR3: CASSLHRDRGRGDYGYTF

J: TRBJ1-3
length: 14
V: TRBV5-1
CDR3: CASSPGQAGNTIYF

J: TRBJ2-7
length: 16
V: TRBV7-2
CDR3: CASSRVSWTGGYEQYF

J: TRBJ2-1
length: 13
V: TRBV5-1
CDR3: CASSLAAGNEQFF

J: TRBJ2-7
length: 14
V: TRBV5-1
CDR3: CASSQGQGPNEQYF

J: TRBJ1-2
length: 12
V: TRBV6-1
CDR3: CASSRGNYGYTF

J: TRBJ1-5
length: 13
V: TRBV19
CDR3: CASSISGNQPQHF

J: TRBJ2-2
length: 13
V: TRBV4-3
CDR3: CASSQDWPGELFF

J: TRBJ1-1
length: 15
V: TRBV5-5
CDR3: CASSYLGQGNTEAFF

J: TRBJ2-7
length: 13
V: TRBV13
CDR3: CASSHGRGYEQYF

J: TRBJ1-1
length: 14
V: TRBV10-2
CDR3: CASSEGGPNTEAFF

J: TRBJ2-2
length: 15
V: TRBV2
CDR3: CASSRAGGPTGELFF

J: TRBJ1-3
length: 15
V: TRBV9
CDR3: CASSTTTGGGNTIYF

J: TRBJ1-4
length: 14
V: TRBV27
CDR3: CASSPNRDGEKLFF